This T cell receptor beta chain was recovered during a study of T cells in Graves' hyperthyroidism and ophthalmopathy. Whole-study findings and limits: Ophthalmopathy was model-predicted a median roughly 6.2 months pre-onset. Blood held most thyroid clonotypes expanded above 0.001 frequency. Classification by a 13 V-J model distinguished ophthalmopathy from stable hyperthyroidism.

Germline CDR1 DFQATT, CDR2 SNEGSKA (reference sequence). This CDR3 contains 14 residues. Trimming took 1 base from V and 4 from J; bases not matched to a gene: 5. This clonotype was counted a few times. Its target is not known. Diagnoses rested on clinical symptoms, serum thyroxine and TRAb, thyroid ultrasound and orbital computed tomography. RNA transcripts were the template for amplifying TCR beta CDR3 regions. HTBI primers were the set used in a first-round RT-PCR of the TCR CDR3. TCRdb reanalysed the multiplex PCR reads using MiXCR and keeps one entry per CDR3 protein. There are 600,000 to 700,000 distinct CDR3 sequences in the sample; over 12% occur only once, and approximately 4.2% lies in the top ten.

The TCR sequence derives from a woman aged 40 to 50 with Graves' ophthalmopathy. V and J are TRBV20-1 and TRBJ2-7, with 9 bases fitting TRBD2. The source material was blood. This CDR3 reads CSARAETSGYEQYF. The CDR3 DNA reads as TGCAGTGCTAGAGCTGAGACTAGCGGATACGAGCAGTACTTC.